Described below is a single T cell receptor (beta chain) sequence and its context. The data were obtained in a study of blood T cell repertoires in COVID-19. Background on the study: Specimens from acute and convalescent COVID-19 originated in the United States, Italy and Spain. PBMCs, B-cell-depleted T cells, or T cells were the source of the cDNA or gDNA that made up the material.

Original data processing: Estimated nucleated cell counts came from reference gene primer amplification. Only in-frame clones appear in the TCRdb table, and some are missing; sequencing was by immunoSEQ multiplex PCR. For V, J and clone size, that table is used; D and trimming come from the DNA. The sample holds about 89,000 clones, 87% seen once. V was pared by 4 bases and J by 3 bases, with 11 bases of the junction left unmatched. Germline loops: CDR1 SGHRS, CDR2 YFSETQ. There are 17 residues in the CDR3. Sequenced material: peripheral blood. The chain is built from TRBV5-1 and TRBJ2-1, with 9 bases lining up with TRBD1. The clonotype originates from a male donor with acute or convalescent COVID-19. The CDR3 bases are TGCGCCAGCAGCCCTAATACACCGGGACAGGGCTACAATGAGCAGTTCTTC. It translates to CASSPNTPGQGYNEQFF.